This TCR beta chain was observed in a study of T cells in Graves' hyperthyroidism and ophthalmopathy. The CDR3 loop spans 12 amino acids. The germline V gene encodes CDR1 SNHLY and CDR2 FYNNEI. Study findings and constraints: Blood also contained most expanded thyroid clonotypes above 0.001.

In patients aged 18 to 65, hyperthyroidism was newly diagnosed, with duration under 2 months. It was uncontrolled infection, other autoimmune disease, pregnancy or lactation that excluded patients. The investigators amplified TCR beta CDR3 regions from RNA transcripts. The HTBI primer set drove a first-round RT-PCR of the TCR CDR3. TCRdb re-analysed the multiplex PCR reads in MiXCR, keeping a single row per CDR3 protein. There are 500,000 to 750,000 distinct CDR3 sequences in the sample; under 60% occur only once, and around 7.7% lies in the top ten. As concerns this clonotype: The antigen is unknown. One end of the junction varies from germline; a read error may be responsible.

Material: peripheral blood or thyroid tissue (not recorded which). This receptor was obtained from a woman under 30 with Graves' hyperthyroidism. The rearrangement links TRBV2 to TRBJ2-5; TRBD2 is a possible D gene (5 bases). The DNA of the CDR3 is TGTGCCAGCAGTGAAGGGGGAGAGACCCGGTACTTC. It translates to CASSEGGETRYF. Full variable domain (remainder filled in from reference TRBV2 and TRBJ2-5): EPEVTQTPSHQVTQMGQEVILRCVPISNHLYFYWYRQILGQKVEFLVSFYNNEISEKSEIFDDQFSVERPDGSNFTLKIRSTKLEDSAMYFCASSEGGETRYFGPGTRLLVL.